This T cell receptor (beta chain) came from a study of blood T cell repertoires in COVID-19. Study-level information: T cells, B-cell-depleted T cells, or PBMCs provided the cDNA or gDNA that served as material.

Assay: immunoSEQ multiplex PCR; the TCRdb copy retains only in-frame clones and omits some. This table holds around 150,000 clones, more than 85% found once. The CDR3 spans 13 residues. Germline V lookup: CDR1 LNHDA, CDR2 SQIVND (reference sequence). J gave up 7 bases and V 9 bases, and 9 bases lay outside the gene matches. In its sample, this clone was seen once. This clonotype originated in a man aged 18 to 29 with acute or convalescent COVID-19. The sequenced sample consisted of peripheral blood. The gene calls are TRBV19 and TRBJ2-1; 7 bases agree with TRBD1. The CDR3 sequence is CARTGAGTNEQFF. CDR3 in DNA: TGTGCCAGAACAGGGGCAGGAACGAATGAGCAGTTCTTC.